This T cell receptor beta chain was documented in a study of shared clonotypes between healthy human individuals. Adult donors, all healthy and HIV-negative, had no recent acute infections or vaccinations. Genomic DNA came from approximately 92 million PBMCs in unsorted samples. Study-level results: It was expected that sequencing depth would affect clonotype sharing among donors.

V was pared by 0 bases and J by 0 bases, with 5 bases of the junction left unmatched. The germline CDR1 and CDR2 sequences are PRHDT and FYEKMQ (reference sequence). CDR3 length: 16 amino acids. On this clone itself: What it binds is unknown.

Sequencing was performed on unsorted PBMC DNA using ten immunoSEQ deep assay plates. Sequencing used immunoSEQ multiplex PCR; TCRdb keeps in-frame clones, though not all of them. The repertoire has about 480,000 clones, around 74% of them found once; the top ten carry 10% to 15%. Sequenced sample: PBMCs. V is TRBV13 and J is TRBJ2-7; 7 nucleotides agree with TRBD2. The TCR comes from a woman aged 35 to 49 in good health. Some clones in this sample may be carry-over from other donors' samples. The CDR3 is CASSLGRDYLSYEQYF. The CDR3 coding sequence is TGTGCCAGCAGCTTAGGCCGGGACTACCTCTCCTACGAGCAGTACTTC.